These 10 T cell receptor beta chains were all obtained from the same sample, sequenced in a study of blood T cells in healthy people across ages. Combining a sample-barcoded 5' primer with a J-beta primer mix, a second PCR ran for roughly 6 to 11 cycles. TCRdb reprocessed the 5' RACE reads with MiXCR, giving one entry per CDR3 protein. The sample has 540,000 or so distinct CDR3 sequences, 20% to 30% seen once. These data also featured in a second study, about T cells of mothers and their children.

Material: blood. The receptors derive from a boy between 5 and 17 years old in good health.

This clonotype was counted between two and nine times. This chain joins TRBV12-3 or TRBV12-4 and TRBJ2-1; 9 bases align to TRBD1. The J call could be wrong; TRBJ2-7 is a better fit for the DNA end. The CDR3 is made up of 15 amino acids. The CDR3 sequence is CASSLPTGGEDEQYF. The CDR3, as DNA: TGTGCCAGCAGTTTACCAACAGGGGGCGAAGACGAGCAGTACTTC.

Only a few counts were recorded for this clonotype. A much larger clone sits a single nucleotide away, making a read error possible. The chain has TRBV7-9 and TRBJ2-7; D is unresolved. Germline V gene data show CDR1 as SEHNR and CDR2 as FQNEAQ (reference sequence). V was clipped by 5 bases and J by 5 bases, with 16 bases between them. The CDR3 is 14 residues long. This CDR3 is CASSHPGYPHEQYF. Written as DNA, the CDR3 is TGTGCCAGCAGCCATCCGGGTTACCCCCACGAGCAGTACTTC.

The rearrangement joins TRBV12-3 or TRBV12-4 to TRBJ1-6; D gene uncertain. The CDR3 consists of 14 residues. V lost 1 base and J 6 bases, leaving 7 bases between the germline ends. This chain's CDR3 is CASSLGRINSPLHF. CDR3 DNA: TGTGCCAGCAGTTTAGGGCGGATTAATTCACCCCTCCACTTT.

The chain uses TRBV29-1 and TRBJ2-1; the D gene could be TRBD1 or TRBD2 (6 bases each). Germline values: CDR1 SQVTM, CDR2 ANQGSEA. CDR3 length: 15 residues. V lost 6 bases, J lost 0 bases, and 15 bases lay in between. CDR3 in DNA: TGCAGCGTGCCACGGGGGCCTAGCTCCTACAATGAGCAGTTCTTC. It yields the protein CSVPRGPSSYNEQFF.

The genes are TRBV24-1 and TRBJ2-7; no clear D. CDR3 size: 13 residues. The V gene lost 5 bases and the J gene lost 0 bases, with 7 bases spanning the gap. Germline CDR1 KGHDR, CDR2 SFDVKD. CDR3 region: CATSVSLSYEQYF. CDR3 coding DNA: TGTGCCACCAGTGTAAGTCTCTCCTACGAGCAGTACTTC.

This clonotype has just a few counts. The chain couples TRBV5-1 to TRBJ2-3, with D tentatively TRBD2 (6 bases). The CDR3 is 15 residues long. The germline CDR1 and CDR2 sequences are SGHRS and YFSETQ. V lost 1 base and J lost 2, with 11 bases in between. The CDR3 bases are TGCGCCAGCAGCTTGCCAGCGGGCACCACAGATACGCAGTATTTT. It encodes CASSLPAGTTDTQYF. Using reference TRBV5-1 and TRBJ2-3 for the parts outside the CDR3, the full variable domain is KAGVTQTPRYLIKTRGQQVTLSCSPISGHRSVSWYQQTPGQGLQFLFEYFSETQRNKGNFPGRFSGRQFSNSRSEMNVSTLELGDSALYLCASSLPAGTTDTQYFGPGTRLTVL.

This clonotype was found a few times. V is TRBV4-2 and J is TRBJ1-2; possible D gene TRBD1, 6 bases. V lost 0 bases and J lost 5, with 16 bases in between. The CDR3 totals 16 residues. The germline CDR1 and CDR2 sequences are LGHNA and YNFKEQ. The CDR3 DNA sequence: TGTGCCAGCAGCCAAGAGGTATCTGGGGGCCAATATGGCTACACCTTC. It codes for CASSQEVSGGQYGYTF.

This clonotype has a handful of counts. The V gene is TRBV7-8, the J gene TRBJ2-7; the D call may be TRBD1 or TRBD2 (5 bases each). Deletions cut 5 bases from V and 9 bases from J, with 14 bases between. Germline assignment: CDR1 SGHVS and CDR2 FQNEAQ. The CDR3 extends over 12 amino acids. This chain's CDR3 is CASSPGSKGQYF. The CDR3 coding sequence is TGTGCCAGCAGCCCAGGGAGTAAAGGGCAGTACTTC. The variable domain in full, with the rest retrieved from reference TRBV7-8 and TRBJ2-7, is GAGVSQSPRYKVAKRGQDVALRCDPISGHVSLFWYQQALGQGPEFLTYFQNEAQLDKSGLPSDRFFAERPEGSVSTLKIQRTQQEDSAVYLCASSPGSKGQYFGPGTRLTVT.

The sample holds a few counts of this clonotype. The DNA for the CDR3 is TGCAGCGTTAGGGATCTCGGGAATACGCAGTATTTT. Its protein product is CSVRDLGNTQYF. This chain links TRBV29-1 with TRBJ2-3; D is perhaps TRBD2 (5 bases). The V gene's germline CDR1 is SQVTM and CDR2 ANQGSEA. CDR3 length: 12 amino acids. V gave up 5 bases and J gave up 7 bases, with 13 bases separating them.

This clonotype was seen only a few times. The chain carries TRBV15 and TRBJ2-5; TRBD2 is a possible D gene (5 bases). CDR1 is LNHNV and CDR2 is YYDKDF in the germline V gene (reference sequence). The CDR3 length is 15 residues. V shed 0 bases and J shed 1 base, with 9 bases lying between them. The CDR3 sequence is CATSRDLGSQETQYF. The DNA of the CDR3 is TGTGCCACCAGCAGAGATTTGGGGAGCCAAGAGACCCAGTACTTC.